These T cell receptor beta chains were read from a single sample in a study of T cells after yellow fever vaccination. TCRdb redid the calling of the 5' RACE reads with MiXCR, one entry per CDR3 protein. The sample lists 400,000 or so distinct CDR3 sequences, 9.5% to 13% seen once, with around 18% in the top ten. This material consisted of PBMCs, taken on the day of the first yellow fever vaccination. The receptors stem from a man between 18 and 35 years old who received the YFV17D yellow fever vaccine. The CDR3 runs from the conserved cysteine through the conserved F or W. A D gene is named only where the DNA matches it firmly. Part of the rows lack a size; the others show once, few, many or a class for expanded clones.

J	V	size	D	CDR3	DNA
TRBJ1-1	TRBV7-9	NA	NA	CASSSLDTGPGGKAFF	TGTGCCAGCAGCTCCCTAGACACAGGACCTGGGGGCAAAGCTTTCTTT
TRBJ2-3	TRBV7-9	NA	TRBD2	CASSYGTSADDTQYF	TGTGCCAGCAGCTACGGGACTAGCGCCGATGATACGCAGTATTTT
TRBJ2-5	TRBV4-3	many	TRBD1	CASSFDRAGTQYF	TGCGCCAGCAGCTTCGACAGGGCGGGGACCCAGTACTTC
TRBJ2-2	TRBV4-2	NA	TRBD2	CASSQEVRGGPGELFF	TGTGCCAGCAGCCAAGAAGTACGGGGGGGCCCCGGGGAGCTGTTTTTT
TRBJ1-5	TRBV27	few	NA	CASSLEGPNQPQHF	TGTGCCAGCAGTTTAGAAGGACCCAATCAGCCCCAGCATTTT
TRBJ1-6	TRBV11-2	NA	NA	CASSFEAQNYNSPFHF	TGTGCCAGCAGCTTCGAGGCCCAGAACTATAATTCACCTTTCCACTTT
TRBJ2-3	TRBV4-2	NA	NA	CASSQGLMDTQYF	TGTGCCAGCAGCCAAGGGTTGATGGATACGCAGTATTTT
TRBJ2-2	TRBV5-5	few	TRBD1	CASSRRQGANTGELFF	TGTGCCAGCAGCCGTCGACAGGGGGCTAACACCGGGGAGCTGTTTTTT
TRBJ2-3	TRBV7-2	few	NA	CASSLLQGTDTQYF	TGTGCCAGCAGCTTACTACAGGGCACAGATACGCAGTATTTT
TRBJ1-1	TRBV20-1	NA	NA	CSAGGTEKTKEAFF	TGCAGTGCGGGCGGGACCGAGAAAACAAAAGAAGCTTTCTTT
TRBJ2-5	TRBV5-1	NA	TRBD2	CASSPGLAGGETQYF	TGCGCCAGCAGCCCGGGACTAGCGGGGGGAGAGACCCAGTACTTC
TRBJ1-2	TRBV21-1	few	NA	CASSKDGQGVCGYTF	TGTGCCAGCAGCAAAGACGGACAGGGAGTCTGTGGCTACACCTTC
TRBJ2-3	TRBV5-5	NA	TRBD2	CASSPGLAGDTDTQYF	TGTGCCAGCAGCCCGGGACTAGCGGGGGACACAGATACGCAGTATTTT
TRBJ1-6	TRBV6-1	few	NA	CASRPGSVANSPLHF	TGTGCCAGCAGACCGGGATCAGTGGCTAATTCACCCCTCCACTTT
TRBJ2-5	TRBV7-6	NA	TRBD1	CASSPGTGGSGETQYF	TGTGCCAGCAGCCCAGGGACAGGGGGCTCGGGAGAGACCCAGTACTTC
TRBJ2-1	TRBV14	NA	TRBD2	CASSPFGTSAREQFF	TGTGCCAGCAGCCCCTTCGGGACTAGCGCGCGTGAGCAGTTCTTC
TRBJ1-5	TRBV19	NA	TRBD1	CASSFNRGGYQPQHF	TGTGCCAGTAGCTTCAACAGGGGTGGATACCAGCCCCAGCATTTT
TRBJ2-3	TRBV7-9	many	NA	CASGSDTQYF	TGTGCCAGCGGGTCAGATACGCAGTATTTT
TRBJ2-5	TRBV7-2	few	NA	CASSTRLGRETQYF	TGTGCCAGCAGCACAAGACTGGGAAGAGAGACCCAGTACTTC
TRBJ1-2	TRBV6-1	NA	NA	CASSEGASYGYTF	TGTGCCAGCAGTGAGGGGGCCTCCTATGGCTACACCTTC
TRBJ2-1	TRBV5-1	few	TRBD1	CASSLRTGRNEQFF	TGCGCCAGCAGCCTTCGGACAGGGCGCAATGAGCAGTTCTTC
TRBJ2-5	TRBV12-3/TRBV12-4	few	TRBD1	CASSAGQGRRETQYF	TGTGCCAGCAGCGCCGGACAGGGTCGTCGGGAGACCCAGTACTTC
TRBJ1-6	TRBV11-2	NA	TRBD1	CASSSDRGLSSYNSPLHF	TGTGCCAGCAGCTCAGACAGGGGGCTAAGCTCCTATAATTCACCCCTCCACTTT
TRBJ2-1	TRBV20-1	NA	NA	CSARDSMDEQFF	TGCAGTGCTAGAGATTCAATGGATGAGCAGTTCTTC
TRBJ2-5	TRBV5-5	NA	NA	CASSSGPGGTQYF	TGTGCCAGCAGCTCAGGACCCGGGGGGACCCAGTACTTC
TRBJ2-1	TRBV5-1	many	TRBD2	CASLGGTSGREQFF	TGCGCCAGCCTCGGTGGGACTAGCGGCCGTGAGCAGTTCTTC
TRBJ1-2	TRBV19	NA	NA	CASSIHRAELNYGYTF	TGTGCCAGTAGTATCCACAGGGCGGAGTTGAACTATGGCTACACCTTC
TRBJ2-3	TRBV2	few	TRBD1	CASTPDRGRTDTQYF	TGTGCCAGCACCCCGGACAGGGGGAGGACAGATACGCAGTATTTT
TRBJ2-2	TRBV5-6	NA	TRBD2	CASSRGLAGAYTGELFF	TGTGCCAGCAGCCGGGGACTAGCGGGGGCCTACACCGGGGAGCTGTTTTTT
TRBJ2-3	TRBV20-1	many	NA	CSARDLSDTQYF	TGCAGTGCTAGAGATCTATCAGATACGCAGTATTTT
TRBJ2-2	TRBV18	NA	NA	CASSRSYGNPGTDTGELFF	TGTGCCAGCTCACGATCGTACGGGAACCCAGGGACGGACACCGGGGAGCTGTTTTTT
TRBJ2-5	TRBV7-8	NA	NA	CASSLRGERETQYF	TGTGCCAGCAGCTTGAGGGGGGAGCGAGAGACCCAGTACTTC
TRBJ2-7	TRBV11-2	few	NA	CAAAMTYEQYF	TGTGCAGCCGCGATGACCTACGAGCAGTACTTC
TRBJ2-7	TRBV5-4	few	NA	CASSLGLANYEQYF	TGTGCCAGCAGCTTGGGTCTAGCGAACTACGAGCAGTACTTC
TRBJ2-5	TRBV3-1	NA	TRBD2	CASSSRWGGGETQYF	TGTGCCAGCAGCTCCCGTTGGGGCGGGGGGGAGACCCAGTACTTC
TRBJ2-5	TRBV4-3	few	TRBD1	CASSPRTGAEETQYF	TGCGCCAGCAGCCCGCGGACAGGGGCGGAAGAGACCCAGTACTTC
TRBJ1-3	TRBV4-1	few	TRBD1	CASRGQAGNTIYF	TGCGCCAGCCGAGGACAGGCTGGAAACACCATATATTTT